This T cell receptor (beta chain) was recovered during a study of Graves' ophthalmopathy and Graves' hyperthyroidism. The CDR3 is made up of 15 amino acids. With 6 bases removed from V and 3 bases from J, the gap between germline ends came to 18 bases. Germline CDR1 and CDR2: MDHEN and SYDVKM. Turning to this clonotype: Its antigen remains unknown.

Patients newly diagnosed with hyperthyroidism, under 2 months' duration, were aged 18 to 65, the study reports. CDR3 regions of TCR beta were amplified from RNA transcripts. RT-PCR was first run with HTBI primers, then multiplex PCR in a second round. One entry per CDR3 protein, called by TCRdb with MiXCR from the multiplex PCR reads. Counted here are about 400,000 distinct CDR3 sequences, under 25% occurring once; the ten biggest clones make up approximately 3.2%. Whole-study findings and limits: Clonotypes were expanded in thyroid at above 0.001 frequency, and most also appeared in blood. The model flagged ophthalmopathy progression at 65% to 71% sensitivity and 72% to 80% specificity.

The TCR originated in a woman aged 18-35 years with stable Graves' hyperthyroidism. V and J are TRBV28 and TRBJ2-7; D is possibly TRBD2 (6 bases). The sequenced sample was peripheral blood. CDR3 nucleotides: TGTGCCAGCAGGCCACCCTCAGCGGGTCTCTACGAGCAGTACTTC. As protein: CASRPPSAGLYEQYF.